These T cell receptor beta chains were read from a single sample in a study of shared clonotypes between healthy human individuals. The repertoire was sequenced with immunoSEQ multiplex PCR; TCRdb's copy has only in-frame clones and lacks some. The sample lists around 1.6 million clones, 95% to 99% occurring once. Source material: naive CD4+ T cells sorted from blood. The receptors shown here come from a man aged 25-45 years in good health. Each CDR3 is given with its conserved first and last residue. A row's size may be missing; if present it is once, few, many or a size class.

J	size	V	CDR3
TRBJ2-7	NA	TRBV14	CASSPGLATLYEQYF
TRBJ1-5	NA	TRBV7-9	CASSLGGLGQPQHF
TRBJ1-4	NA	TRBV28	CASSWTVNEKLFF
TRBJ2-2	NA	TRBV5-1	CASSLWERESSGELFF
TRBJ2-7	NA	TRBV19	CASSMLRGYEQYF
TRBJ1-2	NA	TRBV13	CASSPRQGYYGYTF
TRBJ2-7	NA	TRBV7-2	CASSFGGSLSEQYF
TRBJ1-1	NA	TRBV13	CASSPPRRQAVNTEAFF
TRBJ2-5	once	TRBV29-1	CSVGRRLQETQYF
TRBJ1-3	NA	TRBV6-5	CASRFGNTIYF
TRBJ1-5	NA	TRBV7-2	CASSLSLRPQHF
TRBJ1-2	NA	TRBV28	CASSRTHNYGYTF
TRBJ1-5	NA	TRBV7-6	CASSLGTGAGNQPQHF
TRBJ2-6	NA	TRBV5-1	CASSLYFGRRAIGANVLTF
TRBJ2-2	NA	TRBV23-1	CASRGTEGPTGELFF
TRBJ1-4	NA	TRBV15	CATSRVRAGFSSEKLFF
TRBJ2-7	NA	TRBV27	CASRTLRLRDTDYEQYF